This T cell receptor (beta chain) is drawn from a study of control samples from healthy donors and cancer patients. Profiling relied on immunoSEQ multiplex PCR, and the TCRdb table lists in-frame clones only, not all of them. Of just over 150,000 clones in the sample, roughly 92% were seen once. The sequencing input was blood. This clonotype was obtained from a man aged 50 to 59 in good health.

CDR3 sequence (DNA): TGTGCCAGCAGTTTGGCGGTACAAGAGACCCAGTACTTC. Translation: CASSLAVQETQYF. The chain recombines TRBV28 with TRBJ2-5; D remains unclear. Trimming took 3 bases from V and 2 from J, leaving 7 bases between them. The CDR3 has 13 residues. Germline V gives CDR1 MDHEN, CDR2 SYDVKM. The variable domain in full, with the rest retrieved from reference TRBV28 and TRBJ2-5, is DVKVTQSSRYLVKRTGEKVFLECVQDMDHENMFWYRQDPGLGLRLIYFSYDVKMKEKGDIPEGYSVSREKKERFSLILESASTNQTSMYLCASSLAVQETQYFGPGTRLLVL.